A few counts support the clone carrying this TCR beta chain. CDR1 is MDHEN and CDR2 is SYDVKM in the germline V gene. V was pared by 1 base and J by 0 bases, with 4 bases of the junction left unmatched. The CDR3 has 16 amino acids. The sample's treatment: oral pan-JAK inhibitor, 5-10 mg twice daily. This specimen comes from a study of CD8+ T cells in alopecia areata. As the sequencing template, cDNA was produced by extracting RNA and reverse transcribing it. Here immunoSEQ multiplex PCR was the method, and the copy in TCRdb shows in-frame clones only, minus some. The data show about 200,000 clones, with around 56% seen just once and 3.3% held by the top ten.

This specimen was CD4+ T cells sorted from blood, taken at week 4, from a patient treated with tofacitinib. This TCR was recovered from a human donor with alopecia areata. This chain joins TRBV28 and TRBJ2-3, with TRBD2 matching 7 bases. The CDR3 coding sequence is TGTGCCAGCAGTTTATCCGGGACTACAAGCACAGATACGCAGTATTTT. It is translated as CASSLSGTTSTDTQYF.